The rows below give T cell receptor beta chains drawn from one sample of a study of graft-versus-host responses after intestinal transplantation. These receptors are not linked to any known antigen. Libraries were prepared by immunoSEQ multiplex PCR; TCRdb keeps only in-frame clonotypes and omits some of them. The sample contains under 150,000 clones, approximately 95% of which appear only once. The sample consisted of unstimulated CD8+ T cells sorted from spleen or lymph node cells, taken before intestinal transplant. The origin of the receptors is a human donor who received an intestinal transplant. CDR3s include the opening cysteine and the closing phenylalanine or tryptophan. D genes are given only for firm matches. A clone size is listed for some rows: how often the clone was seen (once, few, many), or a class if it is expanded.

v_call,d_call,j_call,clone_size,cdr3_nt,cdr3_aa
TRBV19,NA,TRBJ2-7,NA,TGTGCCAGTAGTATAACGGGAAGGGAGCAGTACTTC,CASSITGREQYF
TRBV4-3,NA,TRBJ2-7,NA,TGCGCCAGCAGCCATTGGGAGGGGGCCTACGAGCAGTACTTC,CASSHWEGAYEQYF
TRBV4-1,NA,TRBJ2-3,NA,TGCGCCAGCAGCCACCGGAAACAGGAGACAGATACGCAGTATTTT,CASSHRKQETDTQYF
TRBV9,NA,TRBJ1-5,once,TGTGCCAGCAGCGTAGGGGTGGGTAGCAATCAGCCCCAGCATTTT,CASSVGVGSNQPQHF
TRBV27,TRBD1,TRBJ2-7,NA,TGTGCCAGCAGTCTAGGGACAGGGGCCTACGAGCAGTACTTC,CASSLGTGAYEQYF
TRBV28,TRBD2,TRBJ2-3,NA,TGTGCCAGCAGTTTAAGCGGGGGGAGCACAGATACGCAGTATTTT,CASSLSGGSTDTQYF
TRBV5-4,TRBD2,TRBJ2-7,NA,TGTGCCAGCAGCTTGACTAGCGGGAGTTACGAGCAGTACTTC,CASSLTSGSYEQYF
TRBV6-6,NA,TRBJ2-2,NA,TGTGCCAGCAGCGAGGACTACACCGGGGAGCTGTTTTTT,CASSEDYTGELFF
TRBV9,NA,TRBJ2-7,NA,TGTGCCAGCAGCGTAGCTGAATCCGTCTACGAGCAGTACTTC,CASSVAESVYEQYF
TRBV27,NA,TRBJ2-1,NA,TGTGCCAGCAGTCTGTCGTGGAGCTCCGATGAGCAGTTCTTC,CASSLSWSSDEQFF
TRBV6-6,NA,TRBJ2-7,NA,TGTGCCAGCAGTACCCATAGTAAGGGTGGAGAGCAGTACTTC,CASSTHSKGGEQYF
TRBV6-4,TRBD2,TRBJ2-1,NA,TGTGACCCGACTAGCGGGAGGGCTAATGAGCAGTTCTTC,CDPTSGRANEQFF
TRBV27,NA,TRBJ2-1,NA,TGTGCCAGCAGCCCTCTACTAGCAGGTGAGCAGTTCTTC,CASSPLLAGEQFF
TRBV9,TRBD2,TRBJ2-7,medium-sized,TGTGCCAGCAGCCCGAAGGGACTAGCGGGAGGCATAGGGCTCTACGAGCAGTACTTC,CASSPKGLAGGIGLYEQYF
TRBV11-3,TRBD1,TRBJ2-7,once,TGTGCCAGCAGCTTTGGGACAGACTACGAGCAGTACTTC,CASSFGTDYEQYF
TRBV11-2,NA,TRBJ2-7,few,TGTGCCAGCAGCTTAGATCGGGGAGGCTACGAGCAGTACTTC,CASSLDRGGYEQYF
TRBV5-5,NA,TRBJ1-2,NA,TGTGCCAGCAGCCCGTACAGTACTTTAAACTATGGCTACACCTTC,CASSPYSTLNYGYTF
TRBV28,NA,TRBJ1-5,once,TGTGCCAGCTATCGAAGGGGAGGCAATCAGCCCCAGCATTTT,CASYRRGGNQPQHF
TRBV19,NA,TRBJ1-1,NA,TGTGCCAGTAGTATCGACCCCGAAGCTTTCTTT,CASSIDPEAFF
TRBV2,NA,TRBJ2-7,NA,TGTGCCAGCAGCGTTTCCCTGGCGGGCGGAGTCTACGAGCAGTACTTC,CASSVSLAGGVYEQYF
TRBV27,NA,TRBJ1-1,NA,TGTGCCAGCAGTTTACTCGGGGAGACTGAAGCTTTCTTT,CASSLLGETEAFF
TRBV28,NA,TRBJ2-1,NA,TGTGCCAGCAGTTTATTGTTGAGGGGATCAGAAGCGGCGCCGTTCTTC,CASSLLLRGSEAAPFF
TRBV5-5,TRBD2,TRBJ2-7,NA,TGTGCCAGCAGCTTGGGGGGACTAGCGGGAGGCCACTACGAGCAGTACTTC,CASSLGGLAGGHYEQYF
TRBV13,NA,TRBJ2-2,NA,TGTGCCAGCAGCTTAAGTCAACGCTGGGCGAACACCGGGGAGCTGTTTTTT,CASSLSQRWANTGELFF
TRBV6-1,NA,TRBJ2-7,few,TGTGCCAGCAGTGAAGCTTTCCCAGGGGACGAGCAGTACTTC,CASSEAFPGDEQYF
TRBV19,TRBD1,TRBJ2-1,NA,TGTGCCAGTAGTAGGGACAGCTACAATGAGCAGTTCTTC,CASSRDSYNEQFF
TRBV5-1,NA,TRBJ1-1,NA,TGCGCCAGCAGCTTGGATACGGGGAACACTGAAGCTTTCTTT,CASSLDTGNTEAFF